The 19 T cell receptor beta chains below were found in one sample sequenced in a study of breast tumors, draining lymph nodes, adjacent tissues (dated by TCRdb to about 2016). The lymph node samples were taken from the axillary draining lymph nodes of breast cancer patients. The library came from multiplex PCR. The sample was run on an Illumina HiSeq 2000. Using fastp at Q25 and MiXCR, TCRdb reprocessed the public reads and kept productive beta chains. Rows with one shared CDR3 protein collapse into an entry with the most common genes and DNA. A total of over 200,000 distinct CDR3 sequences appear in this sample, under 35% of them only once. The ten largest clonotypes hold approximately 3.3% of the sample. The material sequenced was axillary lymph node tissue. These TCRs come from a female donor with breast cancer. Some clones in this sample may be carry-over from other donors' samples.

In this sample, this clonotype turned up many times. CDR3 in amino acids: CASCGERTSLGNTIYF. The CDR3 DNA is TGTGCCAGTTGCGGAGAGCGTACCTCTCTCGGAAACACCATATATTTT. V usage is TRBV19 and J usage is TRBJ1-3; no firm D call. The V gene lost 8 bases and the J gene lost 4 bases, with 21 bases spanning the gap. Germline CDR1 and CDR2: LNHDA and SQIVND (reference sequence). The CDR3 loop spans 16 amino acids.

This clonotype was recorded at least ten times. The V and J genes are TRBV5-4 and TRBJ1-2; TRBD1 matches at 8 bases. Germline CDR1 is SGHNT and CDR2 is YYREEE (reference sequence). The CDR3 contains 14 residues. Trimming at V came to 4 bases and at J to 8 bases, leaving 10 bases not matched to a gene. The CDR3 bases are TGTGCCAGCAGCGCACAACAGGGGGATCTCGGCTACACCTTC. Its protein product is CASSAQQGDLGYTF.

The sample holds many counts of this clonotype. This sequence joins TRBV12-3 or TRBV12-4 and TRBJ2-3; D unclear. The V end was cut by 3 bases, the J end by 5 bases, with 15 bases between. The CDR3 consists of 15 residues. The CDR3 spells CASSFSLGLVDTQYF. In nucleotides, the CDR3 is TGTGCCAGCAGTTTTTCGTTAGGGTTGGTAGATACGCAGTATTTT.

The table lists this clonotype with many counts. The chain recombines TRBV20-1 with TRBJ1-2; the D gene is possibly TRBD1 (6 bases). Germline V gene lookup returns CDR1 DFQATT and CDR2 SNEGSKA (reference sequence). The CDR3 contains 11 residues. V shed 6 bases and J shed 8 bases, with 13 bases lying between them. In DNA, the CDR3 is TGCAGTGCCCACAGGGTATTGGGCTACACCTTC. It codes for CSAHRVLGYTF.

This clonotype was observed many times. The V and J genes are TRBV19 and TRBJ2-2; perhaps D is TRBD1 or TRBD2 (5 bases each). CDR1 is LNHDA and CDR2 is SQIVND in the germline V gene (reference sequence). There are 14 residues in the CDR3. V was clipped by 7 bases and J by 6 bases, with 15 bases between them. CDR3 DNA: TGTGCCAGTACGGGGCGACCCCTCGCCGGGGAGCTGTTTTTT. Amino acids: CASTGRPLAGELFF.

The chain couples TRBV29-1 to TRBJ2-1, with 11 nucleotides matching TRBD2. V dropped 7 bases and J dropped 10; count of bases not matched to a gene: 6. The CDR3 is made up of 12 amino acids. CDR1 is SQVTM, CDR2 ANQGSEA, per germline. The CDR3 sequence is CSGEGLADEQFF. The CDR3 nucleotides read TGCAGCGGCGAGGGACTAGCGGACGAGCAGTTCTTC.

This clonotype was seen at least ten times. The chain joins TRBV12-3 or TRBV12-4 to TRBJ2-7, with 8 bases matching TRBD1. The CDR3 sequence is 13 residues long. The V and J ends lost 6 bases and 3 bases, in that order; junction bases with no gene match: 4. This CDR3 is CASSRGTGYEQYF. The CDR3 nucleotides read TGTGCCAGCAGCCGGGGGACAGGCTACGAGCAGTACTTC.

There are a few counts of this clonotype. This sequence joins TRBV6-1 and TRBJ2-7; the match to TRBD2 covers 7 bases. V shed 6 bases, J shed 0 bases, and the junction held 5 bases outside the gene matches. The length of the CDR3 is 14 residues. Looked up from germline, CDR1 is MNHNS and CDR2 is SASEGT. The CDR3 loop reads CASRGRTSSYEQYF. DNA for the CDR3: TGTGCCAGCAGAGGACGGACTAGCTCCTACGAGCAGTACTTC.

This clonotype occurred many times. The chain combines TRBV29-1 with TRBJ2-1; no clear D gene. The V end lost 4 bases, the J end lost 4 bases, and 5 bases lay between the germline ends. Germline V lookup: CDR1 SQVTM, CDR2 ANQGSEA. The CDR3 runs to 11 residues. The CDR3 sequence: CSVGDYNEQFF. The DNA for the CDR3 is TGCAGCGTTGGAGATTACAATGAGCAGTTCTTC.

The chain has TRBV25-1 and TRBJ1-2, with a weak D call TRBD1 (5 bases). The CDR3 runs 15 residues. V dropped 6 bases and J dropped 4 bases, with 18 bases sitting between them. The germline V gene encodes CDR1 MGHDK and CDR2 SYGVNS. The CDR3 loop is CASSLGPKWGYGYTF. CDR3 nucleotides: TGTGCCAGCAGCTTGGGGCCAAAATGGGGCTATGGCTACACCTTC.

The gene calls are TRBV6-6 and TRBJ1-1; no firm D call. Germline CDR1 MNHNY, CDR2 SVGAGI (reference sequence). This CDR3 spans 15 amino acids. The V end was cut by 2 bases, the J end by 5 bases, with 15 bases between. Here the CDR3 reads CASSYITGGRTEAFF. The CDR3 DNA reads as TGTGCCAGCAGTTACATTACGGGAGGTCGGACTGAAGCTTTCTTT.

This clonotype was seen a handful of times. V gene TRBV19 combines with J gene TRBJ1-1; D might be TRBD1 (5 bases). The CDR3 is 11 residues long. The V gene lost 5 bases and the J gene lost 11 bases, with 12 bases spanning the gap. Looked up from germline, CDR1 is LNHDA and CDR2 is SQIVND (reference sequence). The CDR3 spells CASSPGVHAFF. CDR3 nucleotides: TGTGCCAGTAGTCCGGGGGTTCATGCTTTCTTT.

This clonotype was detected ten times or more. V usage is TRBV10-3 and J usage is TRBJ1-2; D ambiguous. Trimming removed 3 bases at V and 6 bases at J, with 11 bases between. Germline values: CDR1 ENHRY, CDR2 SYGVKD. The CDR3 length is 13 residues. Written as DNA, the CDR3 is TGTGCCATCAGTGATGCCCCAGGACATGGCTACACCTTC. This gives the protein CAISDAPGHGYTF.

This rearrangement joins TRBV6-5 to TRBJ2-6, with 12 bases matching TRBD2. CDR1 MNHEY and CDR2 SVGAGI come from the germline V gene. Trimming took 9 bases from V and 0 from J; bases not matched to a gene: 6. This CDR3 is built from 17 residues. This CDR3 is CARRLAGDSSGANVLTF. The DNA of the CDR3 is TGTGCCAGAAGACTAGCGGGGGACAGCTCTGGGGCCAACGTCCTGACTTTC.

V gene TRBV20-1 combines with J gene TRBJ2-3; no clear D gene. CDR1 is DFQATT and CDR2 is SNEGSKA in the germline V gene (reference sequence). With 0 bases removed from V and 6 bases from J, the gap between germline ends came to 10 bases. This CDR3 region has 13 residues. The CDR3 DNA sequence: TGCAGTGCTAGAGAGGTGACCAGGGATACGCAGTATTTT. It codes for CSAREVTRDTQYF.

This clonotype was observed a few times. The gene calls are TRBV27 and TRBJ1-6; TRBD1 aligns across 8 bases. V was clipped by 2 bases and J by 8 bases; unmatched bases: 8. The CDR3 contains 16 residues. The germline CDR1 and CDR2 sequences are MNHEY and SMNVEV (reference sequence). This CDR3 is CASSLNARGQDSPLHF. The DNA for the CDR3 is TGTGCCAGCAGTTTAAACGCCAGGGGGCAGGATTCACCCCTCCACTTT.

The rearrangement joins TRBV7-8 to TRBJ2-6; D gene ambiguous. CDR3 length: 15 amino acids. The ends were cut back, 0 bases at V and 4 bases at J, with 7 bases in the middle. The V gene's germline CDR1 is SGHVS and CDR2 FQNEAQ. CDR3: CASSLAVHGANVLTF. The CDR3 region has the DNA TGTGCCAGCAGCTTAGCGGTGCACGGGGCCAACGTCCTGACTTTC.

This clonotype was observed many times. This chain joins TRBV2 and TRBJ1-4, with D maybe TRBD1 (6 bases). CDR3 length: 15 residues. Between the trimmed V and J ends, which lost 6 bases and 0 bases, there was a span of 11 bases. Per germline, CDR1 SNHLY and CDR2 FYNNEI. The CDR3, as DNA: TGTGCCAGCAGAGTTAGACAGGCAACTAATGAAAAACTGTTTTTT. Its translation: CASRVRQATNEKLFF.

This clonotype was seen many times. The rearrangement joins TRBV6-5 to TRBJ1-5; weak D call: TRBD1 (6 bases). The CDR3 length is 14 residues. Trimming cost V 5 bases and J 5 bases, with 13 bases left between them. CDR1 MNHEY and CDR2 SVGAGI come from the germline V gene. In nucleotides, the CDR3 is TGTGCCAGCAGTACGGACAGTCCTCATCAGCCCCAGCATTTT. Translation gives CASSTDSPHQPQHF.